This TCR beta chain derives from a study of cytomegalovirus exposure and HLA in healthy donors (dated by TCRdb to between 2016 and 2019). For context, the study as a whole: According to an earlier analysis of 587 of the donors, 200 million or so T cells yielded 90 million to 130 million unique TCR beta sequences and more than 250 Gb of sequence data. About 280 gigabases of sequencing data and 70 million to 95 million unique TCR sequences made up an early release that covered around 640 HLA-typed donors. Of the 300 to 450 genotyped donors, less than 90% were placed in the genetic ancestry cluster associated with self-reported Caucasian donors. The study aimed to test whether signatures of past pathogen exposure could be identified by cataloging public T cell receptors. The T cell repertoires of 666 subjects were profiled by immunosequencing and related to cytomegalovirus serostatus. Besides the first cohort of more than 650 subjects, a separate validation cohort made up of some 110 different subjects was used. The study combined high-throughput TCR immunosequencing, statistical association of individual TCRs with disease status, and machine learning to predict cytomegalovirus infection status. In a later analysis, previously published TCR beta repertoires from more than 500 donors were re-analyzed and high-resolution HLA genotyping was added so that TCR occurrence patterns could be studied. Rather than using new phenotypic data, the later analysis identified candidate immune exposures from TCR beta sequences and from how often those sequences occurred across donors. An earlier analysis of around 580 of the donors used high-throughput TCR beta sequencing to judge whether each TCR beta V gene segment behaved as functional or pseudogenic. Donor age, sex, ethnicity and CMV serostatus were compiled alongside the repertoire data. A later genetic analysis took genome-wide SNP genotypes for about three fifths of the roughly 670 donors and used that subset as a discovery cohort. Every repertoire in the discovery cohort had been generated on one and the same sequencing platform. HLA typing included class I and class II loci at four-digit resolution. Typing coverage differed by locus: A, B, C, DRB1 and DQB1 were typed in roughly 629-630 donors, DQA1 in 500 to 550, DPA1 in 600 to 610, and DPB1 in just under 480. Four to six DR-DQ haplotypes were handled as single units for association and clustering, since linkage in the cohort was strong. Across about 370 genotyped donors of the cohort, an average of roughly 230,000 unique TCR beta nucleotide sequences per donor were sequenced, and roughly 20% of those sequences were non-productive.

Receptors were amplified or captured by the immunoSEQ multiplex PCR assay. The multiplex PCR relied on a mix of 60 forward primers for TCR Vbeta segments and 13 reverse primers for TCR Jbeta segments. A multiplex PCR assay on genomic DNA amplified the CDR3 region of rearranged TCR beta genes. The amplified TCR beta libraries were sequenced on the Illumina HiSeq System as 87-base-pair reads. In the original analysis: Across the 666 repertoires, a later analysis counted some 81 million unique TCR beta chains, roughly 11 million of which were shared by at least two donors. Raw reads were error-corrected and collapsed into unique sequences by a nearest-neighbor algorithm in which closely related sequences were merged to remove PCR and sequencing errors. Alignment of CDR3 sequences to IMGT reference sequences was used to assign V, D and J gene segments. For a sequence to be retained, at least a six-nucleotide match to both a V gene segment and a J gene segment was required. Rearrangements were classified as productive when the CDR3 lacked stop codons and remained in frame with V and J, and all other rearrangements were classified as non-productive. Following IMGT convention, CDR3 was defined as the stretch from the second conserved V-encoded cysteine up to the conserved J-encoded phenylalanine. Sequences without an unambiguous match to a single V gene segment were excluded from the earlier analysis of about 640 of the donors. In an earlier analysis of a few hundred of the donors, V segments were called functional above 56.7% productive rearrangements and were called segregating when the between-donor standard deviation exceeded 5%. A statistical classification framework was built to diagnose cytomegalovirus status from the catalog of TCR beta chain sequences. A later analysis assigned V and J genes by comparing TCR nucleotide sequences with IMGT/GENE-DB human TR gene sequences. The TCRdist pipeline was used in a later analysis to assign CDR3 sequences and most-parsimonious VDJ recombination scenarios. In a later analysis, each TCR beta chain was defined by its CDR3 amino acid sequence together with its V-gene family, and reads without a unique V-gene family were excluded. To address suspected cross-contamination and a sequencing artifact, a later analysis removed several hundred highly shared, low-generation-probability nucleotide sequences. For each public chain, a later analysis derived a clonal expansion index from normalized ranks of inferred template counts within each repertoire. Generation probabilities in a later analysis came from a VDJ recombination model fitted to out-of-frame rearrangements, and those results were checked against IGoR. In a later analysis, TCR-TCR, TCR-HLA and TCR-CMV co-occurrence was scored with hypergeometric tests, and a repertoire-size bias correction was applied to TCR pairs. To estimate false discovery rates, a later analysis permuted the HLA or CMV assignments 20 times. In a later analysis, co-occurring TCRs were grouped using DBSCAN, and TCRdist sequence similarity was added for clustering within HLA-allele-positive subsets. For co-occurrence clustering, repertoires with fewer than 30,000 or more than 120,000 public chains were excluded, along with about five repertoires with anomalous nucleotide sharing. What TCRdb holds here is the immuneACCESS table cut down to in-frame rearrangements. Part of the clones is not present; checked against another copy, under half of the missing clones reflect an unresolved V gene, and the others are unexplained. D and trimming come from the DNA, and the V and J calls and clone size come from that table. This sample is represented by around 150,000 clones; about 80% of them were singletons. Of the sample, 1.5% to 2% falls within the top ten clones.

The cohort consisted of 600 or so healthy bone marrow donors. Cohort members were all nominally healthy when sampled, although unrecorded immune exposures were likely present. The donor was CMV seronegative and was included in the group of about 350 seronegative cohort members. A peripheral blood sample was provided by each donor, and peripheral blood mononuclear cells were used for TCR beta sequencing. Genomic DNA extraction from the blood cell samples was performed with the Qiagen DNeasy Blood Extraction Kit. The investigation overall reported the following: Roughly uniform sequencing depth across donors was assumed in presence/absence analyses, although this assumption may not hold. In a later genetic analysis, fewer N-insertions in productive TCRs were reported among donors in an Asian-associated ancestry cluster than the approximately 670-donor mean. In a later analysis, over 15,000 TCR beta sequences were associated with specific HLA alleles at a false discovery rate of 0.05. In a later analysis, TCR association rates were found to vary across HLA loci, with the most associated TCRs seen for DRB1 alleles and the fewest for HLA-C alleles. Three of the identified cytomegalovirus-associated TCR beta chains were confirmed in vitro to be specific for cytomegalovirus antigens. Some IMGT-functional V segments, including TRBV6-2 and TRBV6-3, could not be distinguished by the 87-base-pair reads and were therefore excluded. An earlier analysis of approximately 570 of the donors showed that most TCR beta V segments appeared in productive rearrangements either about 90% or about 30% of the time, which broadly matched IMGT annotations. Approximately 16 rarely observed V segments, including chromosome 9 orphons, were excluded from the earlier analysis of several hundred of the donors because counts were too low. Most TCR sequences were seen in very few donors, while some public TCRs were found in many individuals. The study listed 164 TCR beta chains as associated with cytomegalovirus. According to a later analysis, most CMV-associated TCR beta chains appeared to be HLA-restricted, and the HLA associations seemed to be driven largely by CMV exposure. The authors suggested that the approach could potentially be generalized to other disease states and immunological phenotypes. The only immune exposure information available for the cohort was CMV serostatus. Correlated functional status among segregating V segments might reflect linkage disequilibrium, but an unknown experimental factor could not be ruled out. Several of the top co-occurrence clusters appeared to be linked to parvovirus B19, influenza, CMV and Epstein-Barr virus, according to a later analysis. Strong co-occurrence of HLA alleles, especially DR and DQ, made assigning TCR associations to individual alleles difficult. A further reported finding was that TCR beta sequences accurately predicted the HLA-A and HLA-B alleles for most subjects in the first cohort. Because some donors lacked HLA typing at each locus, the association tests relied only on the typed subset. This cohort had only TCR beta chains sequenced, and the lack of alpha or paired-chain data limited which features could be detected. An association between a missense DCLRE1C variant and V-gene and J-gene trimming of TCR beta chains was found in a later genetic analysis and replicated in an independent cohort. The sequencing pipeline was judged likely to have produced a cluster of highly shared sequence variants as a technical artifact. In a later analysis, HLA-associated TCR beta chains were found to be more clonally expanded and to have lower generation probabilities than equally common non-associated chains. The classifier was reported to diagnose cytomegalovirus status with high specificity and sensitivity in both the original cohort and the validation cohort.

V and J lose 5 bases and 1 base, and a span of 12 bases separates them. The CDR3 holds 14 amino acids from the cysteine to the phenylalanine. The entry retains the CDR3 DNA only, 42 bases that are in frame from base 1. In the germline V gene, CDR1 corresponds to MNHEY and CDR2 to SVGAGI. Points on this clone: The antigen this receptor binds is unknown. One base away there is no much larger clone; base qualities are not given.

Recombination linked TRBV6-5 to TRBJ2-7; possibly the D gene is TRBD2, per 6 matching bases. This clonotype was sampled from a man aged 35 to 55 in good health and CMV-seronegative. Sequencing was carried out using PBMCs. The DNA sequence is as follows: TGTGCCAGCAGTCCGTCCGGGACTTCCTACGAGCAGTACTTC. This codes for CASSPSGTSYEQYF.